Sequencing of this T cell receptor (beta chain) was carried out in a study of T-cell reconstitution after alpha-beta-depleted transplantation in children. This clonotype was seen repeatedly, ten times or more. TCRbeta library preparation incorporated unique molecular identifiers. MiXCR, applied by TCRdb to the PCR reads, yields one record per CDR3 protein. There are 240,000 or so distinct CDR3 sequences in the sample; around 12% occur only once, and over 2.5% lies in the top ten. The CDR3 covers 18 residues. The V gene's germline CDR1 is PRHDT and CDR2 FYEKMQ (reference sequence). V was pared by 4 bases and J by 3 bases, with 22 bases between.

The receptor was derived from a human donor who donated a stem cell graft to a child with acute lymphoblastic leukemia. The sequencing used PBMCs from the stem cell graft donor, collected from the stem cell graft. The gene calls are TRBV13 and TRBJ1-3, with TRBD1 as a possible D gene (5 bases). CDR3 DNA: TGTGCCAGCAGCTCACATTTCCCGACCGGGGGGGATGGAAACACCATATATTTT. It encodes CASSSHFPTGGDGNTIYF.